A selection of T cell receptor beta chains follows, all from one sample in a study of T cell responses to AZD1222 COVID-19 vaccine. Assay: immunoSEQ multiplex PCR; the TCRdb copy retains only in-frame clones and omits some. The sample carries roughly 150,000 clones, 85% to 95% recorded once. The sequencing here drew on peripheral blood, taken on day 0 of AZD1222 vaccination. Source of these receptors: an adult in good health. Each CDR3 is given with its conserved first and last residue. A D gene is named only where the DNA matches it firmly.

j_call d_call v_call cdr3_length cdr3_aa
TRBJ1-2 - TRBV6-5 10 CASSPYGYTF
TRBJ2-7 TRBD1 TRBV6-5 15 CASNPDRASSYEQYF
TRBJ1-6 - TRBV12-3/TRBV12-4 13 CASSRQDNSPLHF
TRBJ2-2 - TRBV19 11 CASSHTGELFF
TRBJ1-3 - TRBV12-5 16 CASGLGTEQFGNTIYF
TRBJ1-5 TRBD1 TRBV12-5 15 CASGRDRARNQPQHF
TRBJ2-6 - TRBV6-4 17 CASSDSGRTSGANVLTF
TRBJ1-2 - TRBV30 13 CAWSPPLYQGYTF
TRBJ2-7 TRBD1 TRBV3-1/TRBV3-2 16 CASSQTPGTGSYEQYF
TRBJ1-1 - TRBV28 14 CASTEGYPNTEAFF
TRBJ1-2 TRBD1 TRBV5-6 15 CASSLALGQVFGYTF
TRBJ1-4 - TRBV27 13 CASSYREGEKLFF
TRBJ2-7 - TRBV19 13 CASRPGSAYEQYF
TRBJ1-1 - TRBV6-5 14 CASSYSRTGAEAFF
TRBJ1-2 - TRBV2 16 CASSPGRAVVNYGYTF
TRBJ2-5 - TRBV11-1 14 CASSLTGFGETQYF
TRBJ2-5 TRBD2 TRBV14 16 CASSPGLAGDQETQYF
TRBJ2-7 - TRBV15 13 CATSRGPNYEQYF
TRBJ2-5 TRBD2 TRBV4-2 15 CASSPGLAGQETQYF
TRBJ2-5 TRBD2 TRBV18 16 CASSPGLAGAGETQYF
TRBJ1-2 TRBD1 TRBV28 13 CASSPDRVRGYTF
TRBJ1-2 - TRBV5-1 15 CASSPLEAGNYGYTF
TRBJ2-7 - TRBV13 13 CASSPGPTYEQYF
TRBJ2-7 - TRBV6-1 14 CASSEGPFTYEQYF
TRBJ1-1 - TRBV25-1 12 CASSVGRTEAFF
TRBJ1-1 - TRBV19 17 CASSIGAPGRGNTEAFF
TRBJ2-6 TRBD1 TRBV9 17 CASSAPGTGIGANVLTF
TRBJ1-5 TRBD1 TRBV7-2 18 CASSFSRDRPDSNRPQHF
TRBJ2-1 - TRBV11-1 12 CASSLLYDEQFF
TRBJ2-5 - TRBV28 15 CASSVNRGRGETQYF
TRBJ2-7 - TRBV7-9 18 CASSLVGPGRPDFYEQYF
TRBJ1-5 - TRBV6-2/TRBV6-3 15 CASSSITSGVWPQHF
TRBJ2-7 - TRBV7-6 17 CASSPFPFEGGAHEQYF
TRBJ2-7 - TRBV5-6 15 CASSFVPGSSYEQYF
TRBJ1-3 - TRBV28 16 CASSLMGLSSGNTIYF
TRBJ1-1 TRBD1 TRBV5-6 14 CASSAAGGNTEAFF
TRBJ2-7 - TRBV20-1 11 CSASVVNEQYF
TRBJ1-1 - TRBV3-1/TRBV3-2 12 CASSLRHSEAFF
TRBJ1-5 TRBD1 TRBV2 15 CASSGDRGNNQPQHF
TRBJ1-2 - TRBV10-3 13 CAIRTGLRKGYTF
TRBJ1-5 TRBD1 TRBV6-6 16 CASKTGTGIDGQPQHF
TRBJ2-1 TRBD2 TRBV15 14 CARQQRGGYNEQFF
TRBJ1-1 - TRBV6-2/TRBV6-3 14 CASSYYPLNTEAFF
TRBJ2-3 TRBD2 TRBV2 22 CASTPVDSPGTSGRALLDTQYF
TRBJ2-7 - TRBV4-1 14 CASSQDGQGNEQYF
TRBJ2-3 TRBD1 TRBV2 15 CASRATGVSTDTQYF
TRBJ1-4 - TRBV2 15 CASTGDKATNEKLFF
TRBJ1-1 TRBD1 TRBV10-3 14 CAIKPGQGASEAFF
TRBJ2-7 - TRBV6-5 13 CASRGDSDYEQYF
TRBJ2-7 TRBD1 TRBV30 14 CAWSGTGGPYEQYF
TRBJ1-1 - TRBV5-1 15 CASSLGTNMNTEAFF
TRBJ1-4 TRBD1 TRBV7-9 17 CASSLRSLRGRNEKLFF
TRBJ1-3 - TRBV3-1/TRBV3-2 14 CASSPRDSGNTIYF
TRBJ2-1 TRBD1 TRBV2 16 CASSGSWDRVDYEQFF
TRBJ2-3 - TRBV5-6 16 CASSLTGGGRTDTQYF